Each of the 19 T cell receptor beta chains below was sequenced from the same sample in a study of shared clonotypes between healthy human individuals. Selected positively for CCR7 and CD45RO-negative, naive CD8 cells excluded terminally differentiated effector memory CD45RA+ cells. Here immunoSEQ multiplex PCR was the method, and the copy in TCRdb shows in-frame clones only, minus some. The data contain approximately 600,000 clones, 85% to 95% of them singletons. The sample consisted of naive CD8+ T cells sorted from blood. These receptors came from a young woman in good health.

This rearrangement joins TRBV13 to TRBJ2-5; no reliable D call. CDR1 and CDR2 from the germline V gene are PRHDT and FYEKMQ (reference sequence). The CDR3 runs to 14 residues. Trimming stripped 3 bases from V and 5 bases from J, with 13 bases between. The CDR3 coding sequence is TGTGCCAGCAGCTTCTGGGAAATGGGGGAGACCCAGTACTTC. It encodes CASSFWEMGETQYF.

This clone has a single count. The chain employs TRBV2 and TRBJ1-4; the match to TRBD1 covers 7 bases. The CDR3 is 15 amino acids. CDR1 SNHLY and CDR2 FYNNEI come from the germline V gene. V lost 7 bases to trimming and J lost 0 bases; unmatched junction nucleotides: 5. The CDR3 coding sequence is TGTGCCAGCATCGACAGGGACTCAACTAATGAAAAACTGTTTTTT. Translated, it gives CASIDRDSTNEKLFF.

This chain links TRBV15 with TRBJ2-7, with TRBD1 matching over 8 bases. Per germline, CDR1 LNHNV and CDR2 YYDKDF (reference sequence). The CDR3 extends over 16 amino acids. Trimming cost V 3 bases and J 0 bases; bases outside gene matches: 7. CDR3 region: CATSSGTGRSSYEQYF. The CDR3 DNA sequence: TGTGCCACCAGCAGCGGGACAGGCAGAAGCTCCTACGAGCAGTACTTC.

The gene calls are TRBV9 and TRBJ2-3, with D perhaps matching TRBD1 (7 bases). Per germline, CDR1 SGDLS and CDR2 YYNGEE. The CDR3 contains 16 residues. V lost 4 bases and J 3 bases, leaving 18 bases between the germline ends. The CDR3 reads CASSTVGGGRTDTQYF. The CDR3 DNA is TGTGCCAGCAGCACAGTAGGAGGGGGCAGGACAGATACGCAGTATTTT.

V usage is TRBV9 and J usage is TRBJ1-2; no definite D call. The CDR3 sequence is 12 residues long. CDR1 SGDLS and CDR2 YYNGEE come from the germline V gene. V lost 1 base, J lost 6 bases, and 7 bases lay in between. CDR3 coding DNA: TGTGCCAGCAGCGTATTTTCAAATGGCTACACCTTC. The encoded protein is CASSVFSNGYTF.

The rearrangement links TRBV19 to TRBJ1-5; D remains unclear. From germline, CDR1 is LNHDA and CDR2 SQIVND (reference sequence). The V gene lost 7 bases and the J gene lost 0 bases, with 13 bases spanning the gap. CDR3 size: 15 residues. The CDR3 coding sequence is TGTGCCAGTAATCAAGGGCCAGGTAGCAATCAGCCCCAGCATTTT. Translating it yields CASNQGPGSNQPQHF.

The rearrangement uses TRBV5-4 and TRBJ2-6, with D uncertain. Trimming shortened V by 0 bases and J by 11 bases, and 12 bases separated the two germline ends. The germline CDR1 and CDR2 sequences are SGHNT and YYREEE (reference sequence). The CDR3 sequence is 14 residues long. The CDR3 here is CASSLVDGKHVLTF. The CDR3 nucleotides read TGTGCCAGCAGCTTGGTGGACGGTAAGCACGTCCTGACTTTC.

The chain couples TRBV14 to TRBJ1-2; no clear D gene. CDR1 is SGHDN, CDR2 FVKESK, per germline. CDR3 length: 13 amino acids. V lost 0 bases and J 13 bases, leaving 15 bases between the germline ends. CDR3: CASSQEPIRSITF. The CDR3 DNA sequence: TGTGCCAGCAGCCAAGAACCAATCCGCTCGATCACCTTC.

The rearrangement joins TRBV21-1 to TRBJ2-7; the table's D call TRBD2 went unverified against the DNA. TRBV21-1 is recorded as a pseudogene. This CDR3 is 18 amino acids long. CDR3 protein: CASRKGYGSSGGSYEQYF. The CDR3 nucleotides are TGTGCCAGCAGAAAAGGGTACGGGTCGTCGGGGGGCTCCTACGAGCAGTACTTC.

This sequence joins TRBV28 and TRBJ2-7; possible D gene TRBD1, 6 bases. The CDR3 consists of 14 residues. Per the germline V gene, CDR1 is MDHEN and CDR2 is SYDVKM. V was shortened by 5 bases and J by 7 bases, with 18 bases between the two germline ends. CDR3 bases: TGTGCCAGCAGTCGCATTGGACAGACGGGGGAGCAGTACTTC. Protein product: CASSRIGQTGEQYF.

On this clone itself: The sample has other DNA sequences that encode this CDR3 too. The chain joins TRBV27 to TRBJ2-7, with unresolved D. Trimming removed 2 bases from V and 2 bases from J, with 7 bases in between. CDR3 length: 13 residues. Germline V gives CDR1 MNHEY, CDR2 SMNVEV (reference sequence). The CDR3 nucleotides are TGTGCCAGCAGTTTAGCGGCCCCCTACGAGCAGTACTTC. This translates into CASSLAAPYEQYF.

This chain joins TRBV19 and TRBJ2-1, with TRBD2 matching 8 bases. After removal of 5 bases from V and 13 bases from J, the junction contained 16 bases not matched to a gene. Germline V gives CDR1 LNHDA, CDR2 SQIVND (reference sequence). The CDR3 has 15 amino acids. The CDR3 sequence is CASSASGSGLVVQFF. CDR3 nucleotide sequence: TGTGCCAGTAGTGCCAGCGGGAGCGGCCTAGTCGTACAGTTCTTC. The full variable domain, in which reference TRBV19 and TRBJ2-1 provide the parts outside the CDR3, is DGGITQSPKYLFRKEGQNVTLSCEQNLNHDAMYWYRQDPGQGLRLIYYSQIVNDFQKGDIAEGYSVSREKKESFPLTVTSAQKNPTAFYLCASSASGSGLVVQFFGPGTRLTVL.

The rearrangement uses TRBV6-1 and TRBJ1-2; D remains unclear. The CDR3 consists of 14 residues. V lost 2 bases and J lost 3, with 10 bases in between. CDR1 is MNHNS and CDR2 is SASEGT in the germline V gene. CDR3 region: CASSERPEDYGYTF. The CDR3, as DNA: TGTGCCAGCAGTGAACGTCCAGAAGACTATGGCTACACCTTC.

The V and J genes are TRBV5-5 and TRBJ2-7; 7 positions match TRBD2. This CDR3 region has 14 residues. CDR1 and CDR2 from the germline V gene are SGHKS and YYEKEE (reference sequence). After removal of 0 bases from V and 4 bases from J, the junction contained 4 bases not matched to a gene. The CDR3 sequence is CASSLEAGRYEQYF. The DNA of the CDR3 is TGTGCCAGCAGCTTGGAAGCGGGAAGGTACGAGCAGTACTTC.

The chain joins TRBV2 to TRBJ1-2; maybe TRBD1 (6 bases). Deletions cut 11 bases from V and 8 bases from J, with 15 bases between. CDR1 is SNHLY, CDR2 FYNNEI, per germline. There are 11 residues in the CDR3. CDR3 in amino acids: CAQDSGGGYTF. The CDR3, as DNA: TGTGCCCAAGACAGCGGGGGCGGCTACACCTTC.

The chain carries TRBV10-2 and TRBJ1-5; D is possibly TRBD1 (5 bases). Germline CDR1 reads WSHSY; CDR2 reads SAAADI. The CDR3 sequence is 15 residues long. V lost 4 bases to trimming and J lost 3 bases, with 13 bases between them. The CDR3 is CASSVGGSLNQPQHF. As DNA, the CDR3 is TGCGCCAGCAGTGTCGGGGGGTCCCTCAATCAGCCCCAGCATTTT.

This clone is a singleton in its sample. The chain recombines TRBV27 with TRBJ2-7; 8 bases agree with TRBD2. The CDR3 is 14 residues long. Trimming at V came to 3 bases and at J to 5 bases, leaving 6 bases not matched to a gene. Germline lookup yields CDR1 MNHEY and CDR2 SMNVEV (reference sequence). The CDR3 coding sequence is TGTGCCAGCAGTTTTTCAGCGGGAGTAGACGAGCAGTACTTC. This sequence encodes CASSFSAGVDEQYF.

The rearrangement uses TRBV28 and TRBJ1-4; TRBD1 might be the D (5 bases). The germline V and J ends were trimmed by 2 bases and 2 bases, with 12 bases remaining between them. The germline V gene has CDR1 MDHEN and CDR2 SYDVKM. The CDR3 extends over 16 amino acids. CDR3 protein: CASSLLAWDTNEKLFF. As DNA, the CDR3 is TGTGCCAGCAGTTTACTTGCTTGGGACACTAATGAAAAACTGTTTTTT.

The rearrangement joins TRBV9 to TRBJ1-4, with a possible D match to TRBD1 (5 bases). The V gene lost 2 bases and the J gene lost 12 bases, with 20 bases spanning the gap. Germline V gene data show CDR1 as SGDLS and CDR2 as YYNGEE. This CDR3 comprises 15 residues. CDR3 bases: TGTGCCAGCAGCGTCCGGGACCGCGGTAAAACGGAACTGTTTTTT. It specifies CASSVRDRGKTELFF.